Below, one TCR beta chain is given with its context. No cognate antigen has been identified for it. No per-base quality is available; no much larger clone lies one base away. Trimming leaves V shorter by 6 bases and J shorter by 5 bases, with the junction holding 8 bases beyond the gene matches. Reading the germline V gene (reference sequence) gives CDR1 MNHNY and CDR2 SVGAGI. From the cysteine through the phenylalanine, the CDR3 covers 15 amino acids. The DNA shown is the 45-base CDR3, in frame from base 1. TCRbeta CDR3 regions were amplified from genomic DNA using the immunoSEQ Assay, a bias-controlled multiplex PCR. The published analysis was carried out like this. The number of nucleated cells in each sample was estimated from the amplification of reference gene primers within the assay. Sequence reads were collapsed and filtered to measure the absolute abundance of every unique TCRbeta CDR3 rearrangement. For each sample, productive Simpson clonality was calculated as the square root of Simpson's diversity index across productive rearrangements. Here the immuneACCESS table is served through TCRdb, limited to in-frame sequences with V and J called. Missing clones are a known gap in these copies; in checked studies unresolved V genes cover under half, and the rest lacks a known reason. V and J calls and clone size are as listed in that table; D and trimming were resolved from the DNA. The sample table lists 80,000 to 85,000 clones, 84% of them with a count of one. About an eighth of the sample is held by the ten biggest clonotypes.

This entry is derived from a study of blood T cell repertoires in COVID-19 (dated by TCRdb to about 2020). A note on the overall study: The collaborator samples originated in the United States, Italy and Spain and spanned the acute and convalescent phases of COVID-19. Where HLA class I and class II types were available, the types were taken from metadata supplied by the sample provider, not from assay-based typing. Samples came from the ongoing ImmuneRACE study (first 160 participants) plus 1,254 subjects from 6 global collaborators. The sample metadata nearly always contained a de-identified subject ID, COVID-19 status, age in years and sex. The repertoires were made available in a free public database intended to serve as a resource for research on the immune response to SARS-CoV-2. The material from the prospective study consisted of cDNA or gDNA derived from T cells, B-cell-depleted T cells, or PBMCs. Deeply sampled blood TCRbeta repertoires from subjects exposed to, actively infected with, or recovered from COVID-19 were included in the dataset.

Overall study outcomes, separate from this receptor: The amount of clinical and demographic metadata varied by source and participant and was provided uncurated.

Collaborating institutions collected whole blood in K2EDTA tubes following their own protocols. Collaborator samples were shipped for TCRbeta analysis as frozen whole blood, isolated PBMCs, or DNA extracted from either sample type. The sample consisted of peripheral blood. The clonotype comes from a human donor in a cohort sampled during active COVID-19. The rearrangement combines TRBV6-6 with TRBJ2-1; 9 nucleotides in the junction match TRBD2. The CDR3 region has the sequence CASSSLAGKDNEQFF. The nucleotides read TGTGCCAGCAGCTCCCTAGCGGGGAAAGACAATGAGCAGTTCTTC.